The present T cell receptor beta chain was sequenced within a study of shared clonotypes between healthy human individuals. Germline CDR1 MGHRA, CDR2 YSYEKL. This CDR3 region has 14 residues. V was cut by 8 bases and J by 4 bases, with 15 bases left in between. TCRdb's copy holds only in-frame clones and misses some; the assay was immunoSEQ multiplex PCR. Of hundreds of thousands of clones listed, roughly 97% are singletons. J is TRBJ1-5 and V is TRBV4-1; D call uncertain. The TCR originated in a woman aged 25 to 39 in good health. Sample: naive CD4+ T cells sorted from blood. Subset reported: CD45RA+ positively selected. This chain's CDR3 is CASGFGVGNQPQHF. The CDR3 nucleotides read TGCGCCAGCGGGTTTGGGGTGGGGAATCAGCCCCAGCATTTT.